Listed below are T cell receptor beta chains from one sample, sequenced in a study of T cell changes during pregnancy in multiple sclerosis. Here immunoSEQ multiplex PCR was the method, and the copy in TCRdb shows in-frame clones only, minus some. The sample has over 10,000 clones; roughly 90% are singletons. The input for sequencing was CD8+ T cells from peripheral blood mononuclear cells, taken in the first trimester of pregnancy. Receptor source: a female donor with multiple sclerosis, enrolled in a pregnancy study. The conserved cysteine and the conserved F or W are not part of the CDR3 here.

V	J	CDR3
TRBV6-1	TRBJ2-1	ASSELAGSYNEQF
TRBV7-2	TRBJ2-7	ASSPLARGGEQY
TRBV6-4	TRBJ1-5	ASSEEGNQPQH
TRBV28	TRBJ2-7	ASSDSQGILISYEQY
TRBV7-9	TRBJ1-5	ASSLGGGNQPQH
TRBV27	TRBJ2-2	ASSPLQGPGELF
TRBV7-2	TRBJ2-1	ASSLEGGVRQGLYNEQF
TRBV30	TRBJ1-5	AWKTGRTSNQPQH
TRBV6-5	TRBJ1-2	ASSSILFGDGYT
TRBV10-3	TRBJ1-6	AINGVISGENSPLH
TRBV27	TRBJ1-1	ASSFYRGGNTEAF
TRBV4-2	TRBJ1-1	ASSFGGDTEAF
TRBV6-5	TRBJ2-7	ASSLWTGAYEQY
TRBV7-9	TRBJ1-5	ASSLGSEAANQPQH
TRBV4-1	TRBJ1-2	ASSQEGGWGYGYT
TRBV2	TRBJ2-7	ASRETGLEQY
TRBV7-6	TRBJ1-6	ASSQGVGNSPLH
TRBV19	TRBJ1-1	ASSRSLAGGEFWTF
TRBV9	TRBJ2-1	ASSVDETVNEQF
TRBV6-1	TRBJ1-6	ASSEGAGDNSPLH
TRBV6-6	TRBJ2-7	ATQGGGAEYEQY
TRBV6-5	TRBJ2-7	ASSYSNQVPYEQY
TRBV7-6	TRBJ2-3	ASSLVPRSTDTQY
TRBV30	TRBJ2-3	AWSTTGPGGGDTQY
TRBV11-2	TRBJ2-7	ASSLGQGIAYEQY
TRBV6-1	TRBJ2-7	ASSDNPGSAYEQY
TRBV30	TRBJ1-4	AWSVRDRWEKLF
TRBV6-1	TRBJ1-2	ASSEADRFGGGYT
TRBV5-8	TRBJ2-7	ASSLWTGVMDEQY
TRBV15	TRBJ2-6	ATSRDRGSGANVLT
TRBV29-1	TRBJ2-7	SVRRQSYEQY
TRBV4-2	TRBJ2-7	ASSQDSGGGSYEQY
TRBV13	TRBJ2-1	ASSFEYNEQF
TRBV4-1	TRBJ1-1	ASSSWAVNTEAF
TRBV5-5	TRBJ2-2	ASPGAEGELF
TRBV2	TRBJ1-5	ASSQPGTGKNSNQPQH
TRBV7-6	TRBJ2-1	VSSSGLTPEQF
TRBV4-2	TRBJ2-1	ASSQGTSGGANEQF
TRBV29-1	TRBJ1-4	SVISRPDEKLF
TRBV7-3	TRBJ2-6	ASSLGQGFSGANVLT
TRBV11-2	TRBJ1-1	ASSFGWGGTEAF
TRBV28	TRBJ2-2	ASSRQGGTGELF
TRBV20-1	TRBJ2-7	SARDNYEQY
TRBV6-5	TRBJ2-3	ASSGLAVTDTQY
TRBV27	TRBJ2-2	ASSLFAGVTGELF
TRBV6-5	TRBJ1-2	ASGTAFGYT
TRBV27	TRBJ1-1	ASSFVDDTEAF
TRBV4-1	TRBJ1-1	ASSQKGQGIMNTEAF
TRBV30	TRBJ2-7	AWSLDRLSEQY
TRBV4-3	TRBJ2-3	ASSQDPGGEADTQY
TRBV25-1	TRBJ1-4	ASSDRAYGEKLF
TRBV29-1	TRBJ2-7	SVSSDRSYEQY
TRBV7-8	TRBJ2-7	ASSPTGGGYEQY
TRBV7-9	TRBJ2-1	ASSPKSSGLAFNEQF
TRBV7-9	TRBJ1-4	ASSPPRGLAEKLF
TRBV5-1	TRBJ2-7	ASSLGVGDYEQY
TRBV30	TRBJ2-2	AWNRGNTGELF
TRBV11-2	TRBJ2-5	ASSRGSGGTRGETQY